One T cell receptor (beta chain) is described in this entry. These data come from a study of radiotherapy plus CTLA-4 blockade in lung cancer. Germline-derived CDR1 and CDR2 are SGHNT and YENEEA. This CDR3 region has 13 residues. V lost 5 bases and J lost 6, with 11 bases in between. Assay used: immunoSEQ multiplex PCR; TCRdb lists only in-frame clones, some missing. The profile covers approximately 73,000 clones, with roughly 87% appearing a single time and 35% to 50% taken by the ten largest. The receptor's source is a human donor with non-small cell lung cancer that progressed on radiotherapy plus ipilimumab. This chain links TRBV11-3 with TRBJ2-1, with D maybe TRBD1 (5 bases). The material was peripheral blood, obtained from a patient treated with radiotherapy plus ipilimumab. The CDR3 loop is CASSPDRTNEQFF. The CDR3 DNA reads TGTGCCAGCAGCCCTGACAGAACCAATGAGCAGTTCTTC.